One T cell receptor beta chain is described in this entry. This clonotype showed up just a few times. Its recognized antigen is unknown. Base quality data are lacking; no much larger clone is found one base away. Hyperthyroidism patients were newly diagnosed, had a disease duration of under 2 months, and were aged 18 to 65 years. The study excluded patients with uncontrolled infections, other autoimmune diseases, pregnancy or lactation. Clinical symptoms, serum thyroxine and TRAb, thyroid ultrasound, and orbital computed tomography formed the basis for the diagnoses. Blood from progressor patients was drawn when they were first diagnosed with hyperthyroidism, before any ophthalmopathy symptoms appeared. PBMCs were isolated from more than 8 ml of fresh peripheral blood by Ficoll-Paque density gradient centrifugation. Progressor patients were initially diagnosed with Graves' hyperthyroidism and developed ophthalmopathy during follow-up. Total RNA was extracted with Trizol reagent, and quality was checked on an Agilent 2100 Bioanalyzer.

TCR beta CDR3 regions were amplified from RNA transcripts. The first round of RT-PCR for the TCR CDR3 was performed with the HTBI primer set and the Qiagen OneStep RT-PCR kit. A second multiplex PCR round built the libraries, followed by size selection and purification. Libraries were sequenced paired-end with 100 bp reads on an Illumina HiSeq2000. From the authors' description of their analysis: SOAPnuke was used to process the raw data, throwing out any read that contained adapters or uncalled bases, had a mean Phred below 15, or lacked an exact constant-primer or identifier match. High-quality paired reads were merged using COPE v1.2.5, and each unique nucleotide sequence was defined as a clonotype. MiTCR v1.1 was used to align clonotypes to the IMGT TRBV, TRBD and TRBJ reference segments. The analysis included only V-J combinations with a frequency above 0.0001, which together covered approximately 99% of the repertoires. The TCS score was defined as the ratio of F50 (clonal expansion) to E x V (chaos), calculated using BLOSUM62-based TCRdist between CDR3 peptides within each V-J. Welch's t-statistics and random forest reduced several hundred V-J features to about 13, which were used in a naive Bayes classifier (R e1071). TCRdb redid the processing of the public reads, applying fastp at Q25 and MiXCR, and retained in-frame beta chains. Rows are unified per CDR3 protein, each entry keeping the most common DNA and genes. Here the V and J calls rest on TCRdb's processing, not on the authors' analysis. In this sample the table shows approximately 370,000 distinct CDR3 sequences, about 15% of which occur a single time. The ten largest clonotypes hold almost 35% of the sample.

These data belong to a study of T cells in Graves' hyperthyroidism and ophthalmopathy (dated by TCRdb to between 2017 and 2020). Context from the whole study: Peripheral blood was collected at initial diagnosis, before any treatment. Following sampling, methimazole starting at 30 mg daily was given to hyperthyroidism patients, and high-dose intravenous methylprednisolone was given to ophthalmopathy patients. The 75 to 100 discovery patients were randomly divided into training and test sets at a 7:3 ratio. Prospective prediction of ophthalmopathy was tested in an independent validation cohort consisting of 18 to 20 hyperthyroidism patients and 17 patients who later progressed to ophthalmopathy. Thyroid tissue and blood T-cell repertoires from roughly 6 Graves' hyperthyroidism patients were also compared in the study. The paper describes TCR Vbeta CDR3 sequencing of about 140 peripheral blood samples, made up of about 41 ophthalmopathy patients, some 76 hyperthyroidism patients and some 17 progressor patients. To identify distinguishing TCR V-J signatures, a discovery cohort of around 100 patients was used, comprising 40 to 45 with Graves' ophthalmopathy and some 60 with stable Graves' hyperthyroidism.

The cysteine opens and the phenylalanine closes a CDR3 of 15 amino acids. Only the CDR3 DNA is retained, 45 bases long and in frame from the first base. CDR1 is given as MNHEY and CDR2 as SMNVEV, both from the germline V gene (reference sequence). The junction carries 15 bases between V and J, which are trimmed by 6 bases and 0 bases respectively. Results the study describes overall, beyond this receptor: A model built on a 13 V-J signature distinguished ophthalmopathy from stable hyperthyroidism, reaching around 88% sensitivity and around 82% specificity in cross-validation and 80%/75% in testing. No statistical method was used to fix the sample size in advance, and group allocation was not hidden from the investigators. Blood samples also contained most of the expanded thyroid clonotypes (frequency above 0.001), which suggests that blood repertoires may reflect thyroid immune responses. In validation, the model predicted progression to ophthalmopathy a median of roughly 6.1 months before onset, with around 70% sensitivity and nearly 75% specificity.

Recombination connected TRBV27 to TRBJ2-7; there is no confident call for the D gene. Material: blood. This TCR derives from a woman aged 25 to 39 with Graves' hyperthyroidism that later progressed to Graves' ophthalmopathy. The CDR3 sequence is CASSPRPGVSYEQYF. The DNA sequence follows: TGTGCCAGCAGCCCCAGACCCGGTGTCTCCTACGAGCAGTACTTC.